These 5 T cell receptor beta chains came from one sample sequenced in a study of lymphopenia after photon versus proton radiotherapy. Assay used: immunoSEQ multiplex PCR; TCRdb lists only in-frame clones, some missing. The table records about 22,000 clones, roughly 91% of them present only once. The sequencing here drew on peripheral blood, taken from a patient treated with proton-based radiotherapy. The receptors shown here come from a woman in her sixties or seventies with pancreatic cancer. Some clones in this sample may be carry-over from other donors' samples.

This chain connects TRBV10-3 to TRBJ2-3; D call uncertain. The V gene lost 4 bases and the J gene lost 1 base, with 9 bases spanning the gap. The CDR3 contains 14 residues. Per germline, CDR1 ENHRY and CDR2 SYGVKD. Here the CDR3 DNA reads TGTGCCATCAGTGCGCAAATTCGCACAGATACGCAGTATTTT. This gives the protein CAISAQIRTDTQYF.

V gene TRBV5-4 combines with J gene TRBJ2-7, with D tentatively TRBD1 (6 bases). Trimming shortened V by 0 bases and J by 3 bases, and 10 bases separated the two germline ends. This CDR3 is 14 amino acids long. CDR1 is SGHNT, CDR2 YYREEE, per germline (reference sequence). The CDR3 spells CASSLAAGVYEQYF. CDR3 DNA: TGTGCCAGCAGCTTGGCAGCAGGGGTCTACGAGCAGTACTTC.

The chain combines TRBV11-2 with TRBJ1-1; no definite D call. V lost 3 bases, J lost 1 base, and 12 bases lay in between. This CDR3 has 15 residues. CDR1 and CDR2 (germline): SGHAT, FQNNGV. The CDR3 is CASSFSVGGNTEAFF. CDR3 DNA: TGTGCCAGCAGCTTCTCAGTGGGAGGGAACACTGAAGCTTTCTTT.

This rearrangement joins TRBV9 to TRBJ2-7; a weak D match, TRBD1 (6 bases). CDR3 size: 14 residues. Trimming cost V 0 bases and J 3 bases, with 10 bases left between them. Germline V gene sequence: CDR1 SGDLS, CDR2 YYNGEE. The CDR3 nucleotides read TGTGCCAGCAGCGTAGAGGGGGACGGCTACGAGCAGTACTTC. This gives the protein CASSVEGDGYEQYF.

This chain joins TRBV6-1 and TRBJ2-2; D is unresolved. The CDR3 has 14 amino acids. Trimming cost V 4 bases and J 4 bases, with 10 bases left between them. CDR1 MNHNS and CDR2 SASEGT come from the germline V gene. The CDR3 DNA follows: TGTGCCAGCAGTGTGTACGGTGGCACCGGGGAGCTGTTTTTT. Protein sequence: CASSVYGGTGELFF.